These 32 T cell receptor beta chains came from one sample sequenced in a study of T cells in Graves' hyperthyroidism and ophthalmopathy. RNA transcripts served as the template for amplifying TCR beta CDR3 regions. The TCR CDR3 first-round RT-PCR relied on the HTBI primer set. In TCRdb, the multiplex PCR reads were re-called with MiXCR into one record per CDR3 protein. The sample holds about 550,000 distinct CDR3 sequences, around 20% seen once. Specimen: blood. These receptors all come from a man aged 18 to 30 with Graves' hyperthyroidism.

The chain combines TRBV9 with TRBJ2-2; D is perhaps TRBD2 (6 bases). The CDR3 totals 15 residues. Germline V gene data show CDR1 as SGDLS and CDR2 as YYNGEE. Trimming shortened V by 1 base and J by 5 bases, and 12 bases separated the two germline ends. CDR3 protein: CASSVWEALTGELFF. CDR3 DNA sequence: TGTGCCAGCAGCGTATGGGAGGCGTTAACCGGGGAGCTGTTTTTT.

CDR3 amino acids: CASSVGQSEQYF. CDR3 bases: TGTGCCAGCAGCGTCGGACAGAGCGAGCAGTACTTC. V usage is TRBV12-3 or TRBV12-4 and J usage is TRBJ2-7; D may be TRBD1 (6 bases). This CDR3 comprises 12 residues. V shed 6 bases and J shed 6 bases, with 12 bases lying between them.

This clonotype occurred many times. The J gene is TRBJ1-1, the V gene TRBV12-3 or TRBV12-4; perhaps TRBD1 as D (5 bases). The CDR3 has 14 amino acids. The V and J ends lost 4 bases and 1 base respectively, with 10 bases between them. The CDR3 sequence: CASSSGRANTEAFF. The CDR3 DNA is TGTGCCAGCAGTTCGGGACGGGCGAACACTGAAGCTTTCTTT.

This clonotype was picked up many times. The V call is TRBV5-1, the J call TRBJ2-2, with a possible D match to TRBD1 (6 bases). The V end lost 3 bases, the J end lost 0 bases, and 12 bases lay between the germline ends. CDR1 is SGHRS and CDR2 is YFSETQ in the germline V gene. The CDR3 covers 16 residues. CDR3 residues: CASSSLGTTNTGELFF. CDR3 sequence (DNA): TGCGCCAGCAGCTCGCTAGGGACAACGAACACCGGGGAGCTGTTTTTT.

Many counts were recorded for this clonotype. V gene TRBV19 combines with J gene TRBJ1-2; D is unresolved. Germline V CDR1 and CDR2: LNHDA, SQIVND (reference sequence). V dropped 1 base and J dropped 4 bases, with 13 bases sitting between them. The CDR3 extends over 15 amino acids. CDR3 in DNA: TGTGCCAGTAGTATAGTTGCCGGGATGGGCTATGGCTACACCTTC. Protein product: CASSIVAGMGYGYTF.

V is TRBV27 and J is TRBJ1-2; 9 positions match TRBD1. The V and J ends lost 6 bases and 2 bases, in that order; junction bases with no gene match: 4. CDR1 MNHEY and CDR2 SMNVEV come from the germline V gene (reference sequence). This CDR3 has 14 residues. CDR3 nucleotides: TGTGCCAGCAGGGAGACAGGGGGGAACTATGGCTACACCTTC. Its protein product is CASRETGGNYGYTF.

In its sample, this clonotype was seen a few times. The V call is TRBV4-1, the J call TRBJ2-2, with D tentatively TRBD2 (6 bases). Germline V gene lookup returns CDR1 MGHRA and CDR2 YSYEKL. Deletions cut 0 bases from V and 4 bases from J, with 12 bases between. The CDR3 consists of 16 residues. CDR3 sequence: CASSQDGGGITGELFF. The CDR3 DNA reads TGCGCCAGCAGCCAAGATGGTGGAGGGATCACCGGGGAGCTGTTTTTT.

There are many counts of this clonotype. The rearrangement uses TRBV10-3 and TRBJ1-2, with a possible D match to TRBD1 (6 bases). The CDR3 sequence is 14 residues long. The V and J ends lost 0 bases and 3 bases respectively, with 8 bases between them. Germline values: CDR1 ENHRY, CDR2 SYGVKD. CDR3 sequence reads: CAISESQGHYGYTF. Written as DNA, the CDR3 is TGTGCCATCAGTGAGTCCCAGGGGCACTATGGCTACACCTTC.

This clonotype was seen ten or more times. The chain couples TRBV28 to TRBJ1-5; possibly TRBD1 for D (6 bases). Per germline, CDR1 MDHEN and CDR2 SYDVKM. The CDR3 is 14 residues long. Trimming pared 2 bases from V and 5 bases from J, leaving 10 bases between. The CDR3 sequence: CASSLAGADQPQHF. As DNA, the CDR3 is TGTGCCAGCAGTTTAGCAGGGGCTGATCAGCCCCAGCATTTT. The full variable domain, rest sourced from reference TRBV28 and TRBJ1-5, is DVKVTQSSRYLVKRTGEKVFLECVQDMDHENMFWYRQDPGLGLRLIYFSYDVKMKEKGDIPEGYSVSREKKERFSLILESASTNQTSMYLCASSLAGADQPQHFGDGTRLSIL.

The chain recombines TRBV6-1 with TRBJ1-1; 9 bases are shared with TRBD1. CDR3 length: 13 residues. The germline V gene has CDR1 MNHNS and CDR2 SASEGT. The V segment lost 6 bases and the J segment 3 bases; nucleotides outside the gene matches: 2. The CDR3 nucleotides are TGTGCCAGCAGACAGGGGGCTGACACTGAAGCTTTCTTT. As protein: CASRQGADTEAFF.

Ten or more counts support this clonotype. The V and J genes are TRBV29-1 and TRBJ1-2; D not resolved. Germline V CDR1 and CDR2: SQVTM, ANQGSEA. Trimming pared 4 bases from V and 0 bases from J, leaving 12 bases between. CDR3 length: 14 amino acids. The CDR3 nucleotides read TGCAGCGTTGCGGTGGGGAGACCTAACTATGGCTACACCTTC. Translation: CSVAVGRPNYGYTF.

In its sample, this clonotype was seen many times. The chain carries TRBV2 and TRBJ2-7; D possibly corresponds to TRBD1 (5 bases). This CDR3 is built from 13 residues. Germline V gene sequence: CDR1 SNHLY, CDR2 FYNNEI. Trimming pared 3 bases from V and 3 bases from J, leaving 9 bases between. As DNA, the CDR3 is TGTGCCAGCAGTGATGACAGACTCTACGAGCAGTACTTC. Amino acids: CASSDDRLYEQYF.

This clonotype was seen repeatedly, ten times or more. The CDR3 is CATSDFYGYTF. The CDR3 coding sequence is TGTGCCACCAGTGATTTCTATGGCTACACCTTC. The chain has TRBV24-1 and TRBJ1-2; no reliable D call. The CDR3 loop spans 11 amino acids. Germline V CDR1 and CDR2: KGHDR, SFDVKD. The V gene lost 1 base and the J gene lost 4 bases, with 0 bases spanning the gap.

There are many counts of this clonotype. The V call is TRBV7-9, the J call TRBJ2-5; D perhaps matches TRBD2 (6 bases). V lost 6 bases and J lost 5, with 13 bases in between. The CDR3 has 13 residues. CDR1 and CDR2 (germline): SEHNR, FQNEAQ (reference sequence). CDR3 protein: CASSPGLSETQYF. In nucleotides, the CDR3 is TGTGCCAGCAGTCCGGGACTGTCGGAGACCCAGTACTTC.

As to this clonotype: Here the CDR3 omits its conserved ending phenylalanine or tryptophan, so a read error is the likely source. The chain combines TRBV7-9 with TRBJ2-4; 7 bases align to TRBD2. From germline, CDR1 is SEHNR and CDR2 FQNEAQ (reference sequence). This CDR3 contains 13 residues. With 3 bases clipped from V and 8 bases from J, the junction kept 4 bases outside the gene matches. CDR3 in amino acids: CASSFSGEDIQYL. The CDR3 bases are TGTGCCAGCAGCTTCAGCGGGGAAGACATTCAGTACCTC.

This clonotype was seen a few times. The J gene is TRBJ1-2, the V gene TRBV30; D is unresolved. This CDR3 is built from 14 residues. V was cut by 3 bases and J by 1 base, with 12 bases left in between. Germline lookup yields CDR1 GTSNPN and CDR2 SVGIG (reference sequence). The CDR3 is CAWRGWQINYGYTF. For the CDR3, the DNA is TGTGCCTGGAGGGGGTGGCAGATTAACTATGGCTACACCTTC.

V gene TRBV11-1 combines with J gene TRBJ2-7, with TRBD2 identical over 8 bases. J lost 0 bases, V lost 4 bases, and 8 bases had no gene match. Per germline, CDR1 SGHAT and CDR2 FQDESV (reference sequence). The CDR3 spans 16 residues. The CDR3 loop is CASSSLGGGSSYEQYF. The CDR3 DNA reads TGTGCCAGCAGCTCCCTAGGCGGGGGGAGCTCCTACGAGCAGTACTTC.

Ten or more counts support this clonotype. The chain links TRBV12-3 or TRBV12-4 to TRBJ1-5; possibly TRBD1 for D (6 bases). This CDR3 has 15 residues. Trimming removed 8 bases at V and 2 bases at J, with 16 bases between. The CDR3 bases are TGTGCCAGCCGACACTCGGGGGCGGGCAATCAGCCCCAGCATTTT. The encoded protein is CASRHSGAGNQPQHF.

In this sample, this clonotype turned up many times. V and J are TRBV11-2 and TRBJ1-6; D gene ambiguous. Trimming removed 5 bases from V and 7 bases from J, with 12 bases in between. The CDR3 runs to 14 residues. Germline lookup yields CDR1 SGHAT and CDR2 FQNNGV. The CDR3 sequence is CASSPHDGNSPLHF. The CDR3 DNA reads TGTGCCAGCAGCCCCCACGATGGGAATTCACCCCTCCACTTT.

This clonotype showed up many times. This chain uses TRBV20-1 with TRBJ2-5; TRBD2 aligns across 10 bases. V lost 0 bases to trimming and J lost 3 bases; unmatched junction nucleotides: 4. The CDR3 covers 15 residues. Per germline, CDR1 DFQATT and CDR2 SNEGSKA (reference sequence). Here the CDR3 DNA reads TGCAGTGCTAGAGATCTGCTAGCGGGGGAAGAGACCCAGTACTTC. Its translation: CSARDLLAGEETQYF.

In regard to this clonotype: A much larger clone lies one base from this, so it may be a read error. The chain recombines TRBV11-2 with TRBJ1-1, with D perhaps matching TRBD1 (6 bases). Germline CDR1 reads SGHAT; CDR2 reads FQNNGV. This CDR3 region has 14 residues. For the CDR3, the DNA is TGTGTCAGCAGCTTAGGGGGTGGCATATATGAAGCTTTCTTT. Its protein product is CVSSLGGGIYEAFF.

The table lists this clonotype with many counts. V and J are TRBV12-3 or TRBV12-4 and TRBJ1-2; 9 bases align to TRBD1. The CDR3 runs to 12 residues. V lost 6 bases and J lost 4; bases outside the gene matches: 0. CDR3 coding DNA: TGTGCCAGCAGGACAGGGGGCTATGGCTACACCTTC. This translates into CASRTGGYGYTF.

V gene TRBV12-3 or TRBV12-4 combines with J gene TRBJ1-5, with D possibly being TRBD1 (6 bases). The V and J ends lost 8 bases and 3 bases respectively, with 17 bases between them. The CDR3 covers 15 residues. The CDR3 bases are TGTGCCAGCCAGACAGGCCTCGTCTACAATCAGCCCCAGCATTTT. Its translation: CASQTGLVYNQPQHF.

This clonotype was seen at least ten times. CDR3 amino acids: CASSLARSHEQYF. For the CDR3, the DNA is TGTGCCAGCAGTTTAGCCAGGTCCCACGAGCAGTACTTC. The rearrangement joins TRBV27 to TRBJ2-7; D not certain. The V gene's germline CDR1 is MNHEY and CDR2 SMNVEV (reference sequence). The CDR3 runs 13 residues. Trimming removed 2 bases from V and 5 bases from J, with 10 bases in between.

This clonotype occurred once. Written as DNA, the CDR3 is TGCGCCAGCAGCGTCGAAGGACGGATGTACACTGAAGCTTTCTTT. This encodes CASSVEGRMYTEAFF. The chain recombines TRBV5-1 with TRBJ1-1, with D unresolved. Trimming took off 4 bases at V and 3 bases at J, with 16 bases between the two ends. The CDR3 has 15 residues. CDR1 and CDR2 from the germline V gene are SGHRS and YFSETQ.

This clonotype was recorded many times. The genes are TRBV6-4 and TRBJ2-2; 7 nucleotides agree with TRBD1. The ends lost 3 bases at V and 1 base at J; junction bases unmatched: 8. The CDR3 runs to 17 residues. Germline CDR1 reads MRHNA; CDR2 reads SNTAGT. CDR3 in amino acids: CASSELVRTGNTGELFF. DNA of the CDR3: TGTGCCAGCAGTGAGCTCGTTCGGACAGGGAACACCGGGGAGCTGTTTTTT.

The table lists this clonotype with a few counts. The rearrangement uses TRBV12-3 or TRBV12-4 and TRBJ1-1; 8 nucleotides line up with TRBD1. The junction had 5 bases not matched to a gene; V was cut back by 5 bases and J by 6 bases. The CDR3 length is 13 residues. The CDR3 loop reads CASSPRTGSEAFF. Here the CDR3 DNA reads TGTGCCAGCAGTCCCAGGACAGGGTCTGAAGCTTTCTTT.

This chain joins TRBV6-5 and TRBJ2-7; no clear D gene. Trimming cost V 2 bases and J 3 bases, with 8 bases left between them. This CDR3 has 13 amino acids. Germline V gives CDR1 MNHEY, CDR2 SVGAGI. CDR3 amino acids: CASSYGPYYEQYF. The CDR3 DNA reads TGTGCCAGCAGTTACGGACCATACTACGAGCAGTACTTC.

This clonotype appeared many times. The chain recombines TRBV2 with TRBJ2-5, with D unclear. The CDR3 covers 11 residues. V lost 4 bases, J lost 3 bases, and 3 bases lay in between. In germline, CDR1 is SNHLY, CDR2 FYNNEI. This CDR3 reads CASSGKETQYF. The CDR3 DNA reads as TGTGCCAGCAGTGGGAAAGAGACCCAGTACTTC. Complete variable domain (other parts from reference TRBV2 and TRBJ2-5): EPEVTQTPSHQVTQMGQEVILRCVPISNHLYFYWYRQILGQKVEFLVSFYNNEISEKSEIFDDQFSVERPDGSNFTLKIRSTKLEDSAMYFCASSGKETQYFGPGTRLLVL.

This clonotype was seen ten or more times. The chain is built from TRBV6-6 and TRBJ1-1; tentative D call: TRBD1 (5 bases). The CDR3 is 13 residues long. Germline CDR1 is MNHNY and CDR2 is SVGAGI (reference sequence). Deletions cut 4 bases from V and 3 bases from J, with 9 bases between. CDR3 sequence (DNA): TGTGCCAGCAGTTGGGGCGCGGACACTGAAGCTTTCTTT. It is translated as CASSWGADTEAFF.

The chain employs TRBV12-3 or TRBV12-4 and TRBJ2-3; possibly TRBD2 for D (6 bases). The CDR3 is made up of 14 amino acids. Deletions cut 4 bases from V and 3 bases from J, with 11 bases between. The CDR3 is CASSSPGGTDTQYF. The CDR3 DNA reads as TGTGCCAGCAGTTCCCCCGGGGGAACAGATACGCAGTATTTT.

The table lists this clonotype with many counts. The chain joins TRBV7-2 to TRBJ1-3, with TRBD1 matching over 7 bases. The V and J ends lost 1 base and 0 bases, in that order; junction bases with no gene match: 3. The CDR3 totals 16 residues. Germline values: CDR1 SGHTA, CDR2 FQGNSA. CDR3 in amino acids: CASSLVGQASGNTIYF. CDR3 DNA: TGTGCCAGCAGCTTAGTAGGACAGGCCTCTGGAAACACCATATATTTT. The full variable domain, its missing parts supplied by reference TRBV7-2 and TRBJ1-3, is GAGVSQSPSNKVTEKGKDVELRCDPISGHTALYWYRQSLGQGLEFLIYFQGNSAPDKSGLPSDRFSAERTGGSVSTLTIQRTQQEDSAVYLCASSLVGQASGNTIYFGEGSWLTVV.